These T cell receptor beta chains were read from a single sample in a study of cytomegalovirus exposure and HLA in healthy donors. Measured with immunoSEQ multiplex PCR; TCRdb has only the in-frame clones, and not every one. Among under 250,000 clones, about 82% were seen once, and the ten largest hold about 2.5%. Sequencing was carried out using PBMCs. Source of these receptors: a woman between 50 and 59 years old in good health and CMV-seronegative. Both conserved end residues are part of each CDR3. Fields, in order: J gene, V gene, CDR3 protein.

TRBJ1-5 | TRBV10-3 | CAISGTGDNQPQHF
TRBJ2-5 | TRBV6-1 | CASSEGTGLETQYF
TRBJ1-5 | TRBV6-6 | CASSYSGASNQPQHF
TRBJ1-5 | TRBV27 | CASSDRGASNQPQHF
TRBJ2-7 | TRBV5-1 | CASSLGGGTGYEQYF
TRBJ2-7 | TRBV6-6 | CASSLQGNEQYF
TRBJ2-7 | TRBV11-2 | CASSLGPGSYEQYF
TRBJ2-1 | TRBV11-2 | CASSKPLAGATYNEQFF
TRBJ2-7 | TRBV30 | CAWNRGQGQADEQYF
TRBJ1-5 | TRBV6-1 | CASSFGGTGDQPQHF
TRBJ2-1 | TRBV9 | CASSTFSRRGGNEQFF
TRBJ1-5 | TRBV7-8 | CASSLVRGSQPQHF
TRBJ2-2 | TRBV27 | CASSKPRIPTGELFF
TRBJ2-2 | TRBV27 | CASSSRTSGRGNTGELFF
TRBJ1-5 | TRBV28 | CASILDGGSNQPQHF
TRBJ1-1 | TRBV30 | CAWSAQVIDTEAFF
TRBJ2-1 | TRBV29-1 | CKAGGPDTYNEQFF
TRBJ1-4 | TRBV27 | CASSLIGVGANEKLFF
TRBJ1-1 | TRBV27 | CASSYRTNTEAFF
TRBJ2-7 | TRBV19 | CASSVLAGRVYEQYF
TRBJ1-1 | TRBV6-5 | CASSGQVLFTEAFF
TRBJ2-7 | TRBV19 | CASSLDRSYEQYF
TRBJ1-2 | TRBV19 | CASSVYRQGINYGYTF
TRBJ2-7 | TRBV7-8 | CASSPAALFYEQYF